The rows below give T cell receptor beta chains drawn from one sample of a study of blood T cell repertoires in COVID-19. This table comes from immunoSEQ multiplex PCR, and its TCRdb copy is limited to in-frame clones, with some not included. The sample has 250,000 or so clones; roughly four fifths are singletons. Sequencing was performed on peripheral blood. Receptors were obtained from a woman between 65 and 79 years old with acute or convalescent COVID-19. Both conserved end residues are trimmed from each CDR3.

cdr3_aa: ASRGTGSSGETQY
v_call: TRBV6-5
cdr3_length: 13

cdr3_aa: ASSDHGPTLNSPLH
v_call: TRBV19
cdr3_length: 14

cdr3_aa: ASSKQGTWSDTQY
v_call: TRBV19
cdr3_length: 13

cdr3_aa: ASSPGVSAGELF
v_call: TRBV4-3
cdr3_length: 12

cdr3_aa: ASRPDRGLGYT
v_call: TRBV2
cdr3_length: 11

cdr3_aa: AISGNQGKLGSPLH
v_call: TRBV10-3
cdr3_length: 14

cdr3_aa: ASSTGVNQPQH
v_call: TRBV7-9
cdr3_length: 11

cdr3_aa: ASKGQPWDPYGYT
v_call: TRBV30
cdr3_length: 13

cdr3_aa: ASSSRTSGMSTDTQY
v_call: TRBV19
cdr3_length: 15

cdr3_aa: ASSSEGLARRRTDTQY
v_call: TRBV5-4
cdr3_length: 16

cdr3_aa: ASSQAGGNTEAF
v_call: TRBV3-1/TRBV3-2
cdr3_length: 12

cdr3_aa: ASQRDRITGELF
v_call: TRBV9
cdr3_length: 12

cdr3_aa: ASSLGTAAYNEQF
v_call: TRBV4-3
cdr3_length: 13

cdr3_aa: ASSDWTVSGNTIY
v_call: TRBV25-1
cdr3_length: 13

cdr3_aa: ASSQDSTYEQY
v_call: TRBV14
cdr3_length: 11

cdr3_aa: ATSRGESSNQPQH
v_call: TRBV15
cdr3_length: 13

cdr3_aa: ASSPGRGYGYT
v_call: TRBV18
cdr3_length: 11

cdr3_aa: ATSRTGAGDNEKLF
v_call: TRBV15
cdr3_length: 14

cdr3_aa: ASNPGQLNTEAF
v_call: TRBV19
cdr3_length: 12

cdr3_aa: ASSRQAPRTGELF
v_call: TRBV6-2/TRBV6-3
cdr3_length: 13

cdr3_aa: ASSPTPAGPYEQY
v_call: TRBV11-2
cdr3_length: 13

cdr3_aa: ASSQERSSGNTIY
v_call: TRBV4-2
cdr3_length: 13

cdr3_aa: ATSETGSQPQH
v_call: TRBV24-1
cdr3_length: 11

cdr3_aa: ASSMDRANNEKLF
v_call: TRBV4-2
cdr3_length: 13

cdr3_aa: ASSLRSSGYT
v_call: TRBV5-4
cdr3_length: 10

cdr3_aa: ASSQFQGLGTGELF
v_call: TRBV19
cdr3_length: 14

cdr3_aa: ASSYSLLWDSADQPQH
v_call: TRBV6-2/TRBV6-3
cdr3_length: 16

cdr3_aa: ASPNGDRAVYEQY
v_call: TRBV2
cdr3_length: 13

cdr3_aa: ASSYGGNTGELF
v_call: TRBV11-2
cdr3_length: 12

cdr3_aa: ASSTSTGSSYEQY
v_call: TRBV6-5
cdr3_length: 13

cdr3_aa: ASSPRTGETYGYT
v_call: TRBV7-2
cdr3_length: 13

cdr3_aa: ASSRGQEFSGNTIY
v_call: TRBV6-6
cdr3_length: 14

cdr3_aa: ASSPGLAGGTDTQY
v_call: TRBV18
cdr3_length: 14

cdr3_aa: ASSSPTGGIVGELF
v_call: TRBV5-4
cdr3_length: 14

cdr3_aa: ATSRVPGQFNEKLF
v_call: TRBV15
cdr3_length: 14

cdr3_aa: ASSEAARVTEAF
v_call: TRBV2
cdr3_length: 12

cdr3_aa: ACSRDTLTRTQY
v_call: TRBV2
cdr3_length: 12

cdr3_aa: ASLNRDYSNQPQH
v_call: TRBV6-5
cdr3_length: 13

cdr3_aa: ASRPGQGMNTEAF
v_call: TRBV6-5
cdr3_length: 13

cdr3_aa: ATEGQGPGDYGYT
v_call: TRBV19
cdr3_length: 13